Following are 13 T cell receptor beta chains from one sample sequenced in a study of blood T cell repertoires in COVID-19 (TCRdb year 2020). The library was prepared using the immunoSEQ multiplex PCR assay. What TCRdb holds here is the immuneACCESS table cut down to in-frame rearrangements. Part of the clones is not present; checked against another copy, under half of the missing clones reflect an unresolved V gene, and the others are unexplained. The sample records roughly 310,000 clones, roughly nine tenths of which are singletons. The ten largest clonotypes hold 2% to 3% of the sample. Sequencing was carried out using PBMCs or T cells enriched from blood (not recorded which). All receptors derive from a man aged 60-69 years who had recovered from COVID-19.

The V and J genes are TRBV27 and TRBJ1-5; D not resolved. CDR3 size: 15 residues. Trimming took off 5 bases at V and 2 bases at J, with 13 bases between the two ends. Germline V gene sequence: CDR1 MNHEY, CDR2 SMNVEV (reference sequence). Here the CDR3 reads CASSPLSAGNQPQHF. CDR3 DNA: TGTGCCAGCAGTCCCCTTTCAGCGGGCAATCAGCCCCAGCATTTT.

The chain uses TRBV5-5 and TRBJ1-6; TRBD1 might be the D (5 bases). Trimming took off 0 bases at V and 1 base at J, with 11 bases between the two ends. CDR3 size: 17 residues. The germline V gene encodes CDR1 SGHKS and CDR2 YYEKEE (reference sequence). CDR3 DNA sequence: TGTGCCAGCAGCTTGGAGACGGGGGGGTCCTATAATTCACCCCTCCACTTT. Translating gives CASSLETGGSYNSPLHF.

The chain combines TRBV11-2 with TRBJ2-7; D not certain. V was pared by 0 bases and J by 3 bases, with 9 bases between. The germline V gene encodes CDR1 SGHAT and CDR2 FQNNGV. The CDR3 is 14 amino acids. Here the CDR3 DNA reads TGTGCCAGCAGCTTAGATTTAAAATTCTACGAGCAGTACTTC. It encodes CASSLDLKFYEQYF.

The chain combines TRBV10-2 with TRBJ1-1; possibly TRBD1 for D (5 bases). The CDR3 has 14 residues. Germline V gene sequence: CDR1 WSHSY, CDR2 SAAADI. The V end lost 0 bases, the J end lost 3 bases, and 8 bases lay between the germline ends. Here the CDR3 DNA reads TGCGCCAGCAGTGAGTCGGGGCGCCACACTGAAGCTTTCTTT. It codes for CASSESGRHTEAFF.

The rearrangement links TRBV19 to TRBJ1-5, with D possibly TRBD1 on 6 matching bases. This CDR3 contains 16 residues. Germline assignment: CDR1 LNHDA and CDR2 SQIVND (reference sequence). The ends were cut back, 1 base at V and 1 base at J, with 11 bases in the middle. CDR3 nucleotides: TGTGCCAGTAGTATAGCCGGGGGGGCGAGCAATCAGCCCCAGCATTTT. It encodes CASSIAGGASNQPQHF.

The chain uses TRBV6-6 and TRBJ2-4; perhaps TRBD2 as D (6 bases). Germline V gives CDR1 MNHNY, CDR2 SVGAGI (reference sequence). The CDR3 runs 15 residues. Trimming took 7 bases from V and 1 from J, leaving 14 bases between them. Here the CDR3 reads CASTGGGAAKNIQYF. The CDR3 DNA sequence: TGTGCCAGCACGGGTGGAGGGGCGGCCAAAAACATTCAGTACTTC.

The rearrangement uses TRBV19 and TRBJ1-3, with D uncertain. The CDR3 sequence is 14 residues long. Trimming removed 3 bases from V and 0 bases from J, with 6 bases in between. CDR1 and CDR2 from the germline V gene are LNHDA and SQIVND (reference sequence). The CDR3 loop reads CASSIRYSGNTIYF. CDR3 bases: TGTGCCAGTAGTATCAGGTACTCTGGAAACACCATATATTTT.

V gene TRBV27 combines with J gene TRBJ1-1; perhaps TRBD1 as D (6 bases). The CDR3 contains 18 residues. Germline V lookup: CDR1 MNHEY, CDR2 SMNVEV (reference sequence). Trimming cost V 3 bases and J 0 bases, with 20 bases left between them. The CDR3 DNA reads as TGTGCCAGCAGTTTGGGCAGGACAGACCTATTTATGAACACTGAAGCTTTCTTT. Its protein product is CASSLGRTDLFMNTEAFF.

The CDR3 DNA reads as TGTGCCAGCCGAATAGCGGGAGCGGACACAGATACGCAGTATTTT. This sequence encodes CASRIAGADTDTQYF. The J gene is TRBJ2-3, the V gene TRBV7-3; TRBD2 agrees at 9 bases. V lost 8 bases and J lost 2; bases outside the gene matches: 8. The V gene's germline CDR1 is SGHTA and CDR2 FQGTGA. CDR3 length: 15 amino acids.

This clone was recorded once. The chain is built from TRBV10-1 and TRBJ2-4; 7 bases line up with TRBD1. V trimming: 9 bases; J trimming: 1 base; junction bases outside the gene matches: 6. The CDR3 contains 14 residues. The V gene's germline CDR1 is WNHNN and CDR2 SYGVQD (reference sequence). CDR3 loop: CASGPGQAKNIQYF. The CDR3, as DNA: TGCGCCAGTGGGCCGGGACAGGCCAAAAACATTCAGTACTTC.

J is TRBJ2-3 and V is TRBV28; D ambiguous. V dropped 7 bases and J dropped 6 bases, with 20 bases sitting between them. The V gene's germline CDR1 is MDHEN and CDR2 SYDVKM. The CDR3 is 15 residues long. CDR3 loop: CASTPLSAIRDTQYF. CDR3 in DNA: TGTGCCAGCACCCCTTTATCTGCTATTCGGGATACGCAGTATTTT.

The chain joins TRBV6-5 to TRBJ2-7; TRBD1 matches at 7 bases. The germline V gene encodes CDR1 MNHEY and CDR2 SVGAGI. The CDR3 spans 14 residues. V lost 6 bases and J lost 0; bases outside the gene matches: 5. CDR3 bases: TGTGCCAGCAGATGGGGACAGAACTCCTACGAGCAGTACTTC. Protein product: CASRWGQNSYEQYF.

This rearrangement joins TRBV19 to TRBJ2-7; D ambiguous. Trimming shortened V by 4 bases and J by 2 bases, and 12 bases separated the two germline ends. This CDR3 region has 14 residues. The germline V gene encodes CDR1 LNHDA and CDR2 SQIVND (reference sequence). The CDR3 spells CASSSQALTYEQYF. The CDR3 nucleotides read TGTGCCAGTAGTAGTCAGGCTCTAACCTACGAGCAGTACTTC.